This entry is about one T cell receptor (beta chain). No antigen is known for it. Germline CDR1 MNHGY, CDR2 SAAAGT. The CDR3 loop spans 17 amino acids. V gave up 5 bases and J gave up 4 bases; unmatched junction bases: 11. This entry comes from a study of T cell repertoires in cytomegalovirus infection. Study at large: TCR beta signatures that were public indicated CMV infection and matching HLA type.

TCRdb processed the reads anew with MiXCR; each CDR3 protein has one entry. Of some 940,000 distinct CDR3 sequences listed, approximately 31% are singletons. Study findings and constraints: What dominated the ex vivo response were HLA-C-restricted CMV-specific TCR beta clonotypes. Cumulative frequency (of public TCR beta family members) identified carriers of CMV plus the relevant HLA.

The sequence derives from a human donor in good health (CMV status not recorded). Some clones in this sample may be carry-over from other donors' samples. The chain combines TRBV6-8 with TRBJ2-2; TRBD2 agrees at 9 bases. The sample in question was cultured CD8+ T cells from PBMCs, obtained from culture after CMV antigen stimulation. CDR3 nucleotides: TGTGCCAGCAGTCGCGGGGGGGCCTTCCCTTTCACCGGGGAGCTGTTTTTT. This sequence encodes CASSRGGAFPFTGELFF.